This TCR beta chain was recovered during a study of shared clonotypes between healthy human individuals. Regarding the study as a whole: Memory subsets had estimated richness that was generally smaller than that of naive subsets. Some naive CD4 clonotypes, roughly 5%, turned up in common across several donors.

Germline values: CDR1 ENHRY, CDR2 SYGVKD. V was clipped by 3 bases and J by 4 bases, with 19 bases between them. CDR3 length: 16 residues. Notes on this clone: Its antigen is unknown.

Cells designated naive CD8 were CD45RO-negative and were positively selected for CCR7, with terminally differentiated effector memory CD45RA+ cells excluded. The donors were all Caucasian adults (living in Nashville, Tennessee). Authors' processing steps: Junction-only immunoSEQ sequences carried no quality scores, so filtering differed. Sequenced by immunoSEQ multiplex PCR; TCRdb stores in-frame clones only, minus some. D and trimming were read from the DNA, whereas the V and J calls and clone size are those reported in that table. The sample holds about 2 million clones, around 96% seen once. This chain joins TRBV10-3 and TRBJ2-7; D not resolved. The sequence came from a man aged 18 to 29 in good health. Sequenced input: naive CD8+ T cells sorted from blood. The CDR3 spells CAISDSSDLAGYEQYF. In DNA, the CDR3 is TGTGCCATCAGTGACTCTTCCGACTTAGCCGGATACGAGCAGTACTTC.